A single sample gave rise to the 9 T cell receptor beta chains below, sequenced in a study of Graves' ophthalmopathy and Graves' hyperthyroidism listed by TCRdb under 2018. Sequencing used an Illumina HiSeq 2000. For repertoire sequencing, the TCR beta CDR3 regions were amplified from RNA transcripts. The first round of RT-PCR was done with HTBI primers and the Qiagen OneStep RT-PCR kit, and was followed by a second round of multiplex PCR, then size selection and purification. The public reads were reprocessed in TCRdb via fastp at Q25 and MiXCR, keeping in-frame beta chains. Each CDR3 protein gets just one entry, which takes the most common genes and DNA from the rows behind it. This sample has more than 550,000 distinct CDR3 sequences in its table, and about 38% of those were observed once. Around 3.3% of the sample rests with the top ten. The sequenced material came from peripheral blood. The receptor set was obtained from an adult man with Graves' ophthalmopathy.

This clonotype was counted a few times. This chain joins TRBV9 and TRBJ2-7; TRBD2 aligns across 15 bases. The V and J ends lost 4 bases and 6 bases, in that order; junction bases with no gene match: 5. The CDR3 has 15 amino acids. Per germline, CDR1 SGDLS and CDR2 YYNGEE. This CDR3 is CASSIGTSGGSEQYF. The CDR3 DNA is TGTGCCAGCAGCATCGGGACTAGCGGGGGGTCCGAGCAGTACTTC.

This clonotype was recorded many times. This chain connects TRBV7-9 to TRBJ2-7, with TRBD1 matching over 10 bases. In germline, CDR1 is SEHNR, CDR2 FQNEAQ (reference sequence). This CDR3 is built from 14 residues. J gave up 6 bases and V 3 bases, and 5 bases lay outside the gene matches. The chain's CDR3 is CASSFRTGGSEQYF. The DNA of the CDR3 is TGTGCCAGCAGCTTCCGGACAGGGGGAAGCGAGCAGTACTTC.

This clonotype was seen a handful of times. CDR3 nucleotides: TGTGCCAGCAGCGCCGGAAACAGGGGAGGGGGGAACATTCAGTACTTC. Translation gives CASSAGNRGGGNIQYF. This chain links TRBV7-9 with TRBJ2-4; D is perhaps TRBD1 or TRBD2 (7 bases each). In germline, CDR1 is SEHNR, CDR2 FQNEAQ (reference sequence). V was pared by 5 bases and J by 7 bases, with 21 bases between. This CDR3 spans 16 amino acids.

Concerning this clonotype itself: Without the conserved terminal phenylalanine or tryptophan, this CDR3 likely stems from a read error. The limits of the CDR3 on the DNA are not certain, so only TCRdb's listed CDR3 is given. The gene calls are TRBV20-1 and TRBJ2-6. The germline CDR1 and CDR2 sequences are DFQATT and SNEGSKA (reference sequence). Inclusive of both ends, the CDR3 amounts to 8 amino acids. The CDR3 protein is CSARHLLA.

This clonotype has a count of ten or more. V usage is TRBV7-2 and J usage is TRBJ2-5, with a tentative D call TRBD2 (5 bases). This CDR3 has 15 amino acids. Trimming took off 5 bases at V and 5 bases at J, with 18 bases between the two ends. Germline V gene data show CDR1 as SGHTA and CDR2 as FQGNSA. This chain's CDR3 is CASSPGVANRETQYF. The CDR3 DNA reads as TGTGCCAGCAGCCCTGGGGTAGCGAACCGGGAGACCCAGTACTTC.

This clonotype has a handful of counts. The chain combines TRBV5-1 with TRBJ2-3, with D possibly being TRBD1 or TRBD2 (5 bases each). Deletions cut 4 bases from V and 0 bases from J, with 9 bases between. The CDR3 has 14 residues. Germline V gives CDR1 SGHRS, CDR2 YFSETQ. The CDR3 nucleotides read TGCGCCAGCAGCAGGGGACGGAGCACAGATACGCAGTATTTT. It encodes CASSRGRSTDTQYF.

This clonotype was observed a few times. V gene TRBV4-3 combines with J gene TRBJ1-1, with 7 bases lining up with TRBD1. The junction had 7 bases not matched to a gene; V was cut back by 6 bases and J by 3 bases. Germline-derived CDR1 and CDR2 are LGHNA and YSLEER. The CDR3 runs to 14 residues. The CDR3 here is CASRVGQAYTEAFF. For the CDR3, the DNA is TGCGCCAGCAGAGTTGGACAGGCTTACACTGAAGCTTTCTTT.

The genes are TRBV12-5 and TRBJ1-3; D unclear. The CDR3 sequence is 15 residues long. Germline values: CDR1 LGHNT, CDR2 FRNRAP. The ends were cut back, 5 bases at V and 1 base at J, with 12 bases in the middle. CDR3 coding DNA: TGTGCTAGTGGTGCCAATTGGGGATCTGGAAACACCATATATTTT. It specifies CASGANWGSGNTIYF.

There are many counts of this clonotype. J is TRBJ1-1 and V is TRBV5-1, with no clear D. Germline values: CDR1 SGHRS, CDR2 YFSETQ. CDR3 length: 13 residues. V lost 2 bases and J lost 4, with 9 bases in between. The CDR3 DNA sequence: TGCGCCAGCAGCTTTCCCCGGTCCACTGAAGCTTTCTTT. Residues: CASSFPRSTEAFF.